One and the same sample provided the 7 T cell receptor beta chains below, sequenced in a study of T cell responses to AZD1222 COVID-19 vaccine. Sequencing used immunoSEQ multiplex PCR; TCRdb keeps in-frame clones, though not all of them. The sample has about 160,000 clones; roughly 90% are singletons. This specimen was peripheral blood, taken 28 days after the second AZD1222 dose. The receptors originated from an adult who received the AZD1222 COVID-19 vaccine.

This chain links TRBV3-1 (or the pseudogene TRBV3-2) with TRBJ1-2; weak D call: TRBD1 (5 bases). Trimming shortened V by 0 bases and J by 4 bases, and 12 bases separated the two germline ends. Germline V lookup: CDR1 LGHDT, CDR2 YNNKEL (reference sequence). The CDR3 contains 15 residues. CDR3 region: CASSQDYGTGYGYTF. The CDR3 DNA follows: TGTGCCAGCAGCCAAGATTACGGGACGGGCTATGGCTACACCTTC.

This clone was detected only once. CDR3 sequence (DNA): TGTGCCAGCAGCACCCACAATGAGCAGTTCTTC. Translating gives CASSTHNEQFF. The rearrangement uses TRBV2 and TRBJ2-1; D is uncertain. The CDR3 length is 11 residues. Germline CDR1 SNHLY, CDR2 FYNNEI. Trimming removed 6 bases from V and 5 bases from J, with 5 bases in between.

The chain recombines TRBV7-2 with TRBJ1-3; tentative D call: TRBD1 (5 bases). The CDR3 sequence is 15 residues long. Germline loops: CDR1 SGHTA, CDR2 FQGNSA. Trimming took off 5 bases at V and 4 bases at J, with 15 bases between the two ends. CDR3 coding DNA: TGTGCCAGCAGCCCCCAGGGCGGGCTCGGAAACACCATATATTTT. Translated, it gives CASSPQGGLGNTIYF. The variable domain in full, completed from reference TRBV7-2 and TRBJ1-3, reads GAGVSQSPSNKVTEKGKDVELRCDPISGHTALYWYRQSLGQGLEFLIYFQGNSAPDKSGLPSDRFSAERTGGSVSTLTIQRTQQEDSAVYLCASSPQGGLGNTIYFGEGSWLTVV.

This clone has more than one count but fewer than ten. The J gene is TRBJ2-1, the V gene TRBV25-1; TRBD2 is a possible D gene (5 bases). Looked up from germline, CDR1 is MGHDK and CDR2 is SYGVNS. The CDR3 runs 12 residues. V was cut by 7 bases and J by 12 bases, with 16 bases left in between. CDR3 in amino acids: CASTEGRLGQFF. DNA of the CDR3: TGTGCCAGCACCGAGGGTCGTCTGGGGCAGTTCTTC.

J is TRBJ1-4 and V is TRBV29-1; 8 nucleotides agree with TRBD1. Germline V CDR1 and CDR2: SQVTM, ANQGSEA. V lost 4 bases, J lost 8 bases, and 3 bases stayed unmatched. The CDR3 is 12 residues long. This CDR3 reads CSVVNRGEKLFF. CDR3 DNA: TGCAGCGTTGTTAACAGGGGGGAAAAACTGTTTTTT.

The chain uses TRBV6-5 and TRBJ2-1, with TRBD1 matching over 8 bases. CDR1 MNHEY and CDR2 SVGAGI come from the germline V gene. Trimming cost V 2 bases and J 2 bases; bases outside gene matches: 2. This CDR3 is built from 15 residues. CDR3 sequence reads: CASSYAQGAYNEQFF. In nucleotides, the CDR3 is TGTGCCAGCAGTTACGCACAGGGGGCCTACAATGAGCAGTTCTTC.

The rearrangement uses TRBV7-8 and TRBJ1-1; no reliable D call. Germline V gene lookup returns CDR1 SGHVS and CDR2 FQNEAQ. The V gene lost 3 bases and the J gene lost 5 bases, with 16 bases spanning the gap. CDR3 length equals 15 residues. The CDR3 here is CASSFGIPSVTEAFF. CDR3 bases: TGTGCCAGCAGCTTCGGGATCCCCTCGGTTACTGAAGCTTTCTTT.